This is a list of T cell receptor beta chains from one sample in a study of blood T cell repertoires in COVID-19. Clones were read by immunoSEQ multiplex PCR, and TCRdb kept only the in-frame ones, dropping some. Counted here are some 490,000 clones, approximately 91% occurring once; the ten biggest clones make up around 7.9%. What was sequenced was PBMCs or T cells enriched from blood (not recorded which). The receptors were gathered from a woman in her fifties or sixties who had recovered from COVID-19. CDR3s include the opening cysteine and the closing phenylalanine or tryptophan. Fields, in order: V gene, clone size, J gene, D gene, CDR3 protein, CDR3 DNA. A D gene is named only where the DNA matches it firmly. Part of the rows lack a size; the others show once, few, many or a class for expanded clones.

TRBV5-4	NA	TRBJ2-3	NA	CASGPGGGLGDTQYF	TGTGCCAGCGGACCTGGGGGGGGGCTGGGAGATACGCAGTATTTT
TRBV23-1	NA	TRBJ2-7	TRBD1	CASTPPGQGANLYEQYF	TGCGCCAGCACCCCCCCTGGGCAGGGGGCAAATCTCTACGAGCAGTACTTC
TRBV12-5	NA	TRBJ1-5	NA	CASGSILSQGATQPQHF	TGTGCTAGTGGTTCGATCCTTTCCCAGGGTGCGACTCAGCCCCAGCATTTT
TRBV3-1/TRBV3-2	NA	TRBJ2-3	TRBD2	CASSQVRGGTDTQYF	TGTGCCAGCAGCCAAGTGCGGGGGGGAACAGATACGCAGTATTTT
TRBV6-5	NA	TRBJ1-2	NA	CASSYSQPVLGGYTF	TGTGCCAGCAGTTACTCCCAACCCGTTCTAGGAGGCTACACCTTC
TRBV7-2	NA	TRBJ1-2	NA	CASSLTSGIPDYGYTF	TGTGCCAGCAGCTTAACATCAGGGATACCGGACTATGGCTACACCTTC
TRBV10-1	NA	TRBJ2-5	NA	CASRIREEETQYF	TGCGCCAGCAGGATCAGGGAGGAAGAGACCCAGTACTTC
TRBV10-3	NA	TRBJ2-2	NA	CAISAGQRAPATGELFF	TGTGCCATCAGCGCGGGACAGAGAGCCCCCGCCACCGGGGAGCTGTTTTTT
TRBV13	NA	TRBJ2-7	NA	CASSLEGGREQYF	TGTGCCAGCAGCTTAGAAGGAGGGCGGGAGCAGTACTTC
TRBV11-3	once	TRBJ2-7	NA	CASSLTDTYEQYF	TGTGCCAGCAGCTTAACAGATACCTACGAGCAGTACTTC
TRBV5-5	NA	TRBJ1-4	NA	CASSLAQGEKLFF	TGTGCCAGCAGCTTGGCCCAGGGGGAAAAACTGTTTTTT